The TCR beta chain under discussion was sequenced for a study of control samples from healthy donors and cancer patients. Method: immunoSEQ multiplex PCR; TCRdb's copy keeps in-frame clones and lacks some. The sample has roughly 170,000 clones, 90% to 95% seen once; the top ten hold 1.3% to 1.5%. Germline V CDR1 and CDR2: SGHRS, YFSETQ. V lost 4 bases and J lost 7, with 18 bases in between. The CDR3 contains 15 residues. This TCR was sampled from a woman aged 18-30 years in good health. Material for sequencing was blood. The chain combines TRBV5-1 with TRBJ2-1; a possible D gene is TRBD2 (6 bases). In nucleotides, the CDR3 is TGCGCCAGCAGCCCGTCGGCTAGCGCGAGTAATGAGCAGTTCTTC. Amino acid sequence: CASSPSASASNEQFF.